These 32 T cell receptor beta chains share one sample of origin, sequenced in a study of T-cell memory formation after mild COVID-19. One entry per CDR3 protein, called by TCRdb with MiXCR from the 5' RACE reads. The sample carries 380,000 or so distinct CDR3 sequences, roughly 13% recorded once. The sample taken for sequencing was PBMCs or a T cell subset sorted from them (not recorded which). The receptors stem from a man aged 18 to 30 who had mild COVID-19 (a few samples of this study predate the infection). Cell type and time point are not known.

The chain carries TRBV7-9 and TRBJ2-7; no reliable D call. Germline assignment: CDR1 SEHNR and CDR2 FQNEAQ (reference sequence). Trimming removed 4 bases at V and 2 bases at J, with 6 bases between. The CDR3 totals 12 residues. As DNA, the CDR3 is TGTGCCAGCAGCTCTGTTACCTACGAGCAGTACTTC. The encoded protein is CASSSVTYEQYF.

The genes are TRBV11-1 and TRBJ2-1; 7 bases agree with TRBD2. Trimming cost V 5 bases and J 5 bases; bases outside gene matches: 9. The CDR3 totals 15 residues. Germline CDR1 SGHAT, CDR2 FQDESV (reference sequence). The CDR3 DNA follows: TGTGCCAGCAGCGCGGGGAGGGTGTGGGACAATGAGCAGTTCTTC. Its protein product is CASSAGRVWDNEQFF. Combining the CDR3 with reference TRBV11-1 and TRBJ2-1 gives the whole variable domain EAEVAQSPRYKITEKSQAVAFWCDPISGHATLYWYRQILGQGPELLVQFQDESVVDDSQLPKDRFSAERLKGVDSTLKIQPAELGDSAMYLCASSAGRVWDNEQFFGPGTRLTVL.

This clonotype has only a few counts. This chain links TRBV7-2 with TRBJ2-7, with TRBD2 as a possible D gene (6 bases). The length of the CDR3 is 14 residues. Trimming cost V 4 bases and J 2 bases, with 12 bases left between them. Looked up from germline, CDR1 is SGHTA and CDR2 is FQGNSA. The CDR3 DNA sequence: TGTGCCAGCAGCTACGGCCCGGGGGCCTACGAGCAGTACTTC. This codes for CASSYGPGAYEQYF.

In this sample, this clonotype turned up a few times. The V gene is TRBV7-3, the J gene TRBJ1-2; no clear D gene. V was cut by 4 bases and J by 8 bases, with 14 bases left in between. Germline V gene data show CDR1 as SGHTA and CDR2 as FQGTGA. The length of the CDR3 is 13 residues. The CDR3 here is CASSSASGSGYTF. CDR3 sequence (DNA): TGTGCCAGCAGCTCCGCTTCGGGCTCCGGCTACACCTTC.

The rearrangement links TRBV29-1 to TRBJ2-2; TRBD1 agrees at 7 bases. Germline lookup yields CDR1 SQVTM and CDR2 ANQGSEA. Trimming removed 4 bases from V and 0 bases from J; junction bases left unmatched: 2. There are 14 residues in the CDR3. The CDR3, as DNA: TGCAGCGTTGGCGACAGGGCGAACACCGGGGAGCTGTTTTTT. Residues: CSVGDRANTGELFF.

This clonotype was observed many times. The chain recombines TRBV5-1 with TRBJ2-7; D unclear. The CDR3 consists of 13 residues. V was clipped by 5 bases and J by 2 bases, with 11 bases between them. CDR1 is SGHRS, CDR2 YFSETQ, per germline. The CDR3 DNA sequence: TGCGCCAGCAGTCCGAACCCGGCCTACGAGCAGTACTTC. Amino acids: CASSPNPAYEQYF.

The sample holds many counts of this clonotype. The genes are TRBV10-3 and TRBJ2-5; D remains ambiguous. CDR3 length: 14 amino acids. With 7 bases removed from V and 5 bases from J, the gap between germline ends came to 17 bases. CDR1 is ENHRY, CDR2 SYGVKD, per germline. CDR3 DNA: TGTGCCATCAAGAATGCCGGACCGTTGGAGACCCAGTACTTC. Translating it yields CAIKNAGPLETQYF.

This clonotype showed up many times. The chain links TRBV7-9 to TRBJ2-7, with TRBD1 identical over 9 bases. The V segment lost 5 bases and the J segment 5 bases; nucleotides outside the gene matches: 1. This CDR3 region has 12 residues. The germline CDR1 and CDR2 sequences are SEHNR and FQNEAQ (reference sequence). CDR3 region: CASSRTGDEQYF. The CDR3, as DNA: TGTGCCAGCAGCCGGACAGGGGACGAGCAGTACTTC.

This clonotype was seen ten or more times. V and J are TRBV2 and TRBJ2-2; tentatively, D is TRBD1 (6 bases). V was pared by 4 bases and J by 0 bases, with 9 bases between. This CDR3 comprises 15 residues. From germline, CDR1 is SNHLY and CDR2 FYNNEI. This chain's CDR3 is CASSGQAANTGELFF. The CDR3 DNA reads TGTGCCAGCAGTGGACAGGCAGCGAACACCGGGGAGCTGTTTTTT. The whole variable domain, filled in from reference TRBV2 and TRBJ2-2, reads EPEVTQTPSHQVTQMGQEVILRCVPISNHLYFYWYRQILGQKVEFLVSFYNNEISEKSEIFDDQFSVERPDGSNFTLKIRSTKLEDSAMYFCASSGQAANTGELFFGEGSRLTVL.

This clonotype showed up just a few times. The chain joins TRBV14 to TRBJ2-7; D gene uncertain. V shed 1 base and J shed 5 bases, with 3 bases lying between them. Germline V gene data show CDR1 as SGHDN and CDR2 as FVKESK. This CDR3 contains 11 residues. DNA for the CDR3: TGTGCCAGCAGCCAAGTTCACGAGCAGTACGTC. This translates into CASSQVHEQYV.

V is TRBV6-6 and J is TRBJ2-7, with D possibly TRBD2 on 5 matching bases. V was trimmed by 0 bases and J by 3 bases, leaving 15 bases between them. Looked up from germline, CDR1 is MNHNY and CDR2 is SVGAGI (reference sequence). This CDR3 has 16 residues. The CDR3 sequence is CASSYSKRVPRYEQYV. The CDR3 region has the DNA TGTGCCAGCAGTTACTCGAAGAGGGTACCCCGCTACGAGCAGTACGTC.

This clonotype has a count of ten or more. The V gene is TRBV27, the J gene TRBJ1-2; the D gene is possibly TRBD1 (5 bases). From germline, CDR1 is MNHEY and CDR2 SMNVEV (reference sequence). V was trimmed by 8 bases and J by 4 bases, leaving 26 bases between them. This CDR3 comprises 17 residues. For the CDR3, the DNA is TGTGCCAGCCTCGGGGCAAGAGCGCGAGGTGGGGGCTATGGCTACACCTTC. Translated: CASLGARARGGGYGYTF.

The chain recombines TRBV11-2 with TRBJ1-5, with 7 positions matching TRBD1. Germline-derived CDR1 and CDR2 are SGHAT and FQNNGV. With V trimmed by 2 bases and J by 1 base, 2 bases remained unmatched. The CDR3 spans 15 residues. This CDR3 is CASSLSQGSNQPQHF. The CDR3 nucleotides are TGTGCCAGCAGCTTATCACAGGGGAGCAATCAGCCCCAGCATTTT.

This clonotype was detected only a few times. The rearrangement uses TRBV15 and TRBJ1-1; D not certain. Trimming shortened V by 2 bases and J by 1 base, and 11 bases separated the two germline ends. Germline CDR1 LNHNV, CDR2 YYDKDF (reference sequence). This CDR3 is 15 amino acids long. The CDR3 reads CATSRLGIANTEAFF. The CDR3 region has the DNA TGTGCCACCAGCAGATTAGGCATCGCGAACACTGAAGCTTTCTTT.

This clonotype has just a few counts. The chain joins TRBV6-5 to TRBJ1-1, with D unclear. CDR3 size: 13 residues. The germline V and J ends were trimmed by 6 bases and 0 bases, with 8 bases remaining between them. Germline V gene lookup returns CDR1 MNHEY and CDR2 SVGAGI. The CDR3 loop reads CASSRTLNTEAFF. CDR3 DNA sequence: TGTGCCAGCAGCCGGACCCTGAACACTGAAGCTTTCTTT.

This clonotype was recorded a few times. The gene calls are TRBV7-2 and TRBJ1-1; D remains ambiguous. There are 14 residues in the CDR3. V was pared by 2 bases and J by 1 base, with 8 bases between. The germline CDR1 and CDR2 sequences are SGHTA and FQGNSA. This chain's CDR3 is CASSLLAANTEAFF. The CDR3 coding sequence is TGTGCCAGCAGCTTATTGGCGGCGAACACTGAAGCTTTCTTT.

This clonotype was picked up a small number of times. The chain carries TRBV6-2 or TRBV6-3 and TRBJ2-3, with D uncertain. V was trimmed by 8 bases and J by 2 bases, leaving 14 bases between them. Germline V gene data show CDR1 as MNHEY and CDR2 as SVGEGT. The CDR3 sequence is 14 residues long. CDR3 amino acids: CASSTDGYTDTQYF. DNA for the CDR3: TGTGCCAGCTCCACCGACGGATACACAGATACGCAGTATTTT.

Only a few counts were recorded for this clonotype. CDR3 residues: CASSTWTSGGPDTQYF. CDR3 nucleotides: TGTGCCAGCAGTACTTGGACTAGCGGGGGCCCAGATACGCAGTATTTT. The V gene is TRBV27, the J gene TRBJ2-3; 13 bases map to TRBD2. V trimming: 5 bases; J trimming: 4 bases; junction bases outside the gene matches: 6. The V gene's germline CDR1 is MNHEY and CDR2 SMNVEV (reference sequence). This CDR3 is built from 16 residues.

In its sample, this clonotype was seen many times. The V gene is TRBV4-3, the J gene TRBJ2-3, with TRBD2 identical over 10 bases. The CDR3 has 17 residues. V shed 1 base and J 1 base; nucleotides not matched to a gene: 5. The germline V gene encodes CDR1 LGHNA and CDR2 YSLEER. In DNA, the CDR3 is TGCGCCAGCAGCCAAGGTGTTAGCGGGGGGCGCACAGATACGCAGTATTTT. Translation: CASSQGVSGGRTDTQYF.

This clonotype was observed at least ten times. V is TRBV25-1 and J is TRBJ2-5, with D tentatively TRBD1 (5 bases). The CDR3 spans 14 residues. With 3 bases removed from V and 5 bases from J, the gap between germline ends came to 13 bases. Germline CDR1 is MGHDK and CDR2 is SYGVNS. The CDR3 sequence is CASSDRRAGETQYF. For the CDR3, the DNA is TGTGCCAGCAGTGACCGCAGGGCTGGGGAGACCCAGTACTTC.

The chain employs TRBV29-1 and TRBJ2-7; 7 positions agree with TRBD2. The germline V gene has CDR1 SQVTM and CDR2 ANQGSEA. The V and J ends lost 7 bases and 1 base, in that order; junction bases with no gene match: 4. This CDR3 is 12 amino acids long. CDR3 coding DNA: TGCAGCGGGGGGAGGGGTTCCTACGAGCAGTACTTC. It specifies CSGGRGSYEQYF.

This clonotype was seen repeatedly, ten times or more. This chain connects TRBV15 to TRBJ2-7; D tentatively reads TRBD1 or TRBD2 (5 bases each). Trimming removed 1 base at V and 0 bases at J, with 7 bases between. The CDR3 totals 14 residues. Looked up from germline, CDR1 is LNHNV and CDR2 is YYDKDF (reference sequence). The chain's CDR3 is CATSRGGSSYEQYF. CDR3 nucleotides: TGTGCCACCAGCAGAGGGGGGAGCTCCTACGAGCAGTACTTC. Full variable domain (missing parts from reference TRBV15 and TRBJ2-7): DAMVIQNPRYQVTQFGKPVTLSCSQTLNHNVMYWYQQKSSQAPKLLFHYYDKDFNNEADTPDNFQSRRPNTSFCFLDIRSPGLGDTAMYLCATSRGGSSYEQYFGPGTRLTVT.

CDR3: CASSPEGQAGNTIYF. The DNA of the CDR3 is TGCGCCAGCAGTCCTGAGGGCCAGGCCGGAAACACCATATATTTT. The chain has TRBV5-1 and TRBJ1-3; the D is unclear. V lost 5 bases and J 4 bases, leaving 16 bases between the germline ends. There are 15 residues in the CDR3. Germline V lookup: CDR1 SGHRS, CDR2 YFSETQ.

The genes are TRBV6-2 or TRBV6-3 and TRBJ1-6; 9 positions agree with TRBD1. CDR1 MNHEY and CDR2 SVGEGT come from the germline V gene. The CDR3 is 17 amino acids. Trimming at V came to 6 bases and at J to 7 bases, leaving 13 bases not matched to a gene. This chain's CDR3 is CASRGTGYGFRNSPLHF. The DNA for the CDR3 is TGTGCCAGCAGGGGGACAGGGTACGGGTTCCGAAATTCACCCCTCCACTTT.

Only a few counts were recorded for this clonotype. The genes are TRBV28 and TRBJ2-7; D is perhaps TRBD1 (7 bases). V gave up 3 bases and J gave up 5 bases, with 11 bases separating them. CDR1 is MDHEN, CDR2 SYDVKM, per germline. The CDR3 spans 13 residues. CDR3 nucleotide sequence: TGTGCCAGCAGTTTCCAGGGGGGTAACGAGCAGTACGTC. This codes for CASSFQGGNEQYV.

In its sample, this clonotype was seen a few times. This rearrangement joins TRBV27 to TRBJ1-1, with D perhaps TRBD1 (5 bases). The ends were cut back, 5 bases at V and 4 bases at J, with 17 bases in the middle. This CDR3 region has 15 residues. Germline V gene sequence: CDR1 MNHEY, CDR2 SMNVEV (reference sequence). CDR3: CASSPLMGDGTEAFF. CDR3 nucleotides: TGTGCCAGCAGTCCTTTAATGGGGGATGGCACTGAAGCTTTCTTT.

This clonotype was seen only a few times. The V gene is TRBV6-2 or TRBV6-3, the J gene TRBJ1-4; D is ambiguous. This CDR3 comprises 12 residues. The germline gives CDR1 MNHEY, CDR2 SVGEGT. Trimming cost V 3 bases and J 8 bases, with 7 bases left between them. The CDR3 here is CASSYNFEKLFF. DNA for the CDR3: TGTGCCAGCAGTTATAACTTCGAAAAACTGTTTTTT.

The table lists this clonotype with a few counts. V is TRBV12-5 and J is TRBJ2-3; either TRBD1 or TRBD2 may supply D (5 bases each). The CDR3 length is 17 residues. Trimming removed 5 bases at V and 4 bases at J, with 22 bases between. Germline V gene data show CDR1 as LGHNT and CDR2 as FRNRAP. The CDR3 DNA follows: TGTGCTAGTGGTCCCCCCCGGGGCCACGCCCGCCCAGATACGCAGTATTTT. This codes for CASGPPRGHARPDTQYF.

The table lists this clonotype with many counts. The J gene is TRBJ2-3, the V gene TRBV7-9, with 10 bases that match TRBD1. V dropped 5 bases and J dropped 6; count of bases not matched to a gene: 11. CDR3 length: 16 residues. Germline V gene lookup returns CDR1 SEHNR and CDR2 FQNEAQ (reference sequence). The CDR3 loop reads CASSPYAGQGGDTQYF. CDR3 nucleotides: TGTGCCAGCAGCCCCTATGCTGGACAGGGGGGTGATACGCAGTATTTT.

V is TRBV7-9 and J is TRBJ2-1; 7 bases map to TRBD2. From germline, CDR1 is SEHNR and CDR2 FQNEAQ (reference sequence). The V gene end was trimmed by 5 bases and the J gene end by 13 bases; junction bases not matched to a gene: 8. The CDR3 covers 12 residues. The DNA for the CDR3 is TGTGCCAGCAGCCCGTGGAGCGGGGCCCAGTTCTTC. It specifies CASSPWSGAQFF.

This clonotype was picked up many times. The J gene is TRBJ2-3, the V gene TRBV20-1; a weak D match, TRBD1 (5 bases). V was clipped by 0 bases and J by 6 bases, with 16 bases between them. The germline V gene encodes CDR1 DFQATT and CDR2 SNEGSKA (reference sequence). The CDR3 is 15 amino acids. For the CDR3, the DNA is TGCAGTGCTAGAGACGGCAGGGTCTTATGGGATACGCAGTATTTT. Translation: CSARDGRVLWDTQYF.

The CDR3 bases are TGTGCCAGCAGCATGACAGGGAGGTCCTACAATGAGCAGTTCTTC. Its translation is CASSMTGRSYNEQFF. The gene calls are TRBV9 and TRBJ2-1; a possible D gene is TRBD1 (7 bases). Germline CDR1 is SGDLS and CDR2 is YYNGEE. CDR3 length equals 15 residues. The V end lost 4 bases, the J end lost 1 base, and 12 bases lay between the germline ends. The full variable domain, its missing parts supplied by reference TRBV9 and TRBJ2-1, is DSGVTQTPKHLITATGQRVTLRCSPRSGDLSVYWYQQSLDQGLQFLIQYYNGEERAKGNILERFSAQQFPDLHSELNLSSLELGDSALYFCASSMTGRSYNEQFFGPGTRLTVL.